The sequence of this T cell receptor (beta chain) was determined in a study of T cells in Graves' hyperthyroidism and ophthalmopathy (dated by TCRdb to the late 2010s). With regard to the full study: Peripheral blood samples were taken at the time of initial diagnosis, prior to any treatment. In addition, the study compared T-cell repertoires in thyroid tissue and in blood from several Graves' hyperthyroidism patients. Prospective prediction of ophthalmopathy was tested in an independent validation cohort of under 20 hyperthyroidism patients and 15 to 17 patients who later progressed to ophthalmopathy. Following sampling, methimazole starting at 30 mg daily was given to hyperthyroidism patients, and high-dose intravenous methylprednisolone was given to ophthalmopathy patients. The 75 to 100 discovery patients were randomly divided into training and test sets at a 7:3 ratio. TCR V-J signatures able to tell the groups apart were searched for in a discovery cohort of 90 to 100 patients, of whom over 40 had Graves' ophthalmopathy and about 60 had stable Graves' hyperthyroidism. The paper describes TCR Vbeta CDR3 sequencing of about 140 peripheral blood samples, made up of 40 to 45 ophthalmopathy patients, 70 to 75 hyperthyroidism patients and 17 progressor patients.

Ophthalmopathy patients had moderately to severely active disease, Clinical Activity Score of at least 3, NOSPECS grade of at least 4, and duration under 3 months. Any patient with an uncontrolled infection, another autoimmune disease, pregnancy or lactation was excluded. Diagnoses were based on clinical symptoms, serum thyroxine and TRAb, thyroid ultrasound and orbital computed tomography. Ficoll-Paque density gradient centrifugation was used to isolate PBMCs from 9.5 to 10 ml of fresh peripheral blood. Total RNA was extracted using Trizol reagent, and RNA quality was assessed on an Agilent 2100 Bioanalyzer. This clonotype turned up a few times. The antigen this receptor binds is unknown. Per-base quality was not reported, and no clone a single base away is much larger than it. The TCR beta CDR3 regions were amplified from the RNA transcripts. The TCR CDR3 was subjected to a first round of RT-PCR using the HTBI primer set and the Qiagen OneStep RT-PCR kit. Libraries were constructed in a second round of multiplex PCR, after which size selection and purification were carried out. The libraries were sequenced on an Illumina HiSeq2000 using paired-end 100 bp reads. In the paper's pipeline: SOAPnuke was used to process the raw data, with reads discarded if the reads contained adapters or uncalled bases, had a mean Phred below 15, or lacked an exact constant-primer or identifier match. High-quality paired reads were merged using COPE v1.2.5, and each unique nucleotide sequence was defined as a clonotype. MiTCR v1.1 was used to align clonotypes to the IMGT TRBV, TRBD and TRBJ reference segments. Analysis was restricted to V-J combinations with a frequency above 0.0001, which covered 99% to 99.2% of repertoires. A TCS score was defined as the ratio of F50 (clonal expansion) to E x V (chaos), with BLOSUM62-based TCRdist applied between CDR3 peptides within each V-J. Welch's t-statistics and random forest reduced approximately 520 V-J features to 13, which were used in a naive Bayes classifier (R e1071). The public reads were reanalyzed by TCRdb: fastp trimming at Q25, MiXCR alignment, in-frame beta chains only. Identical CDR3 protein sequences are pooled into one entry, listed with their most common genes and DNA. None of the V and J calls come from the authors' own analysis; TCRdb made them. In this sample the table shows around 300,000 distinct CDR3 sequences, around 20% of which occur a single time. The ten largest clones capture approximately 60% of the sample.

Study-wide conclusions, independent of this receptor: In validation, progression to ophthalmopathy was predicted by the model with more than 65% sensitivity and 72% to 85% specificity, a median of about 6.4 months before onset. No statistical method was used to set the sample size in advance, and investigators knew the group allocation. Most expanded thyroid clonotypes (frequency above 0.001) were also detected in blood, a finding suggesting that blood repertoires may reflect thyroid immune responses. A model built on a 13 V-J signature distinguished ophthalmopathy from stable hyperthyroidism, reaching approximately 89% sensitivity and about 81% specificity in cross-validation and 80%/75% in testing.

Sequencing was performed on blood. The sequence derives from a man aged 25 to 40 with Graves' ophthalmopathy.

The CDR3 reads CASTADLGNTIYF. The DNA sequence follows: TGTGCCAGCACCGCGGACCTCGGAAACACCATATATTTT. Rearrangement joined TRBV2 to TRBJ1-3; the D segment cannot be called with confidence. The germline V gene supplies CDR1 SNHLY and CDR2 FYNNEI. From the cysteine up to the phenylalanine, the CDR3 has a length of 13 residues. Of all the DNA, just the CDR3 is kept, 39 bases in frame from base 1. V gives up 7 bases and J gives up 4 bases, and the segment between their germline ends measures 11 bases.